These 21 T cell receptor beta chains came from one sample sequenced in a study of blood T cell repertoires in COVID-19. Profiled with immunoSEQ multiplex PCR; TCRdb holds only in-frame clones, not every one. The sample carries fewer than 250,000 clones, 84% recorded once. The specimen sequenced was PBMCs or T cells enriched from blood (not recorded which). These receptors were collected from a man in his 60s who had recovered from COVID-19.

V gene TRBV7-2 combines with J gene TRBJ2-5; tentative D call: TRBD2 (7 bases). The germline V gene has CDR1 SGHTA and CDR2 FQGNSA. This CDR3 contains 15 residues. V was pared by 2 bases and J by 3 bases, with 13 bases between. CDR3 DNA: TGTGCCAGCAGCTTAAACGGGGGGCAAGAAGAGACCCAGTACTTC. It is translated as CASSLNGGQEETQYF.

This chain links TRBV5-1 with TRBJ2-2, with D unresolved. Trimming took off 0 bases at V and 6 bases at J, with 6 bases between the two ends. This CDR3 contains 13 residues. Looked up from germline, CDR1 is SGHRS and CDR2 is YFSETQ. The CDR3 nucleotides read TGCGCCAGCAGCTTGGGGGCGCCCGGGGAGCTGTTTTTT. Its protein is CASSLGAPGELFF.

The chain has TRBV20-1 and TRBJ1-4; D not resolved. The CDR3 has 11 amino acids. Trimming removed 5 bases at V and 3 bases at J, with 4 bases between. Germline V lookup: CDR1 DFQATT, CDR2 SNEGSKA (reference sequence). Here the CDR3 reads CSAPSNEKLFF. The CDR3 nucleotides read TGCAGTGCTCCATCTAATGAAAAACTGTTTTTT.

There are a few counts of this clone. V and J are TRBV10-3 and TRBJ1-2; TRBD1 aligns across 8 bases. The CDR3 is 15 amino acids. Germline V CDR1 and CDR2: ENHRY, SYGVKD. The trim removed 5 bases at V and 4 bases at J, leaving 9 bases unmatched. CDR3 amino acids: CAISRAGGKGYGYTF. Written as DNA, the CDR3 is TGTGCCATCAGTAGAGCAGGGGGCAAGGGCTATGGCTACACCTTC.

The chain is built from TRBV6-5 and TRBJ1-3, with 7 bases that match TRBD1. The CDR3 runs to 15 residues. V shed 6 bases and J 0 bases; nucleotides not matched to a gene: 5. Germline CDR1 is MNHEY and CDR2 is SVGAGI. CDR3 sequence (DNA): TGTGCCAGCAGCCGGGACAGCGTCTCTGGAAACACCATATATTTT. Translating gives CASSRDSVSGNTIYF.

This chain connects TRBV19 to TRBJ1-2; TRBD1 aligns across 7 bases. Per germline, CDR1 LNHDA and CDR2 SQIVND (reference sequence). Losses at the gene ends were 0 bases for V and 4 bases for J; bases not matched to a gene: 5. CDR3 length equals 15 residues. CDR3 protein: CASSIDGTAAYGYTF. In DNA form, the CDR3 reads TGTGCCAGTAGTATAGATGGGACAGCCGCCTATGGCTACACCTTC.

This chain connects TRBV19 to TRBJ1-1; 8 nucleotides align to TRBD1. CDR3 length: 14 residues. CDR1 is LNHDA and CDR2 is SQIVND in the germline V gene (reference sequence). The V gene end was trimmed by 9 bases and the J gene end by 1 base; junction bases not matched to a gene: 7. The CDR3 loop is CASTRQGRNTEAFF. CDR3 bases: TGTGCCAGCACACGACAGGGGAGGAACACTGAAGCTTTCTTT. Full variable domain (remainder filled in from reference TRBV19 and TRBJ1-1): DGGITQSPKYLFRKEGQNVTLSCEQNLNHDAMYWYRQDPGQGLRLIYYSQIVNDFQKGDIAEGYSVSREKKESFPLTVTSAQKNPTAFYLCASTRQGRNTEAFFGQGTRLTVV.

The CDR3 DNA sequence: TGTGCCAGCAGTGCTCCGGGGTTTGCTTTGCCGAACACTGAAGCTTTCTTT. Translating it yields CASSAPGFALPNTEAFF. This sequence joins TRBV13 and TRBJ1-1, with D unclear. CDR1 is PRHDT and CDR2 is FYEKMQ in the germline V gene (reference sequence). This CDR3 comprises 17 residues. The V gene lost 6 bases and the J gene lost 1 base, with 21 bases spanning the gap.

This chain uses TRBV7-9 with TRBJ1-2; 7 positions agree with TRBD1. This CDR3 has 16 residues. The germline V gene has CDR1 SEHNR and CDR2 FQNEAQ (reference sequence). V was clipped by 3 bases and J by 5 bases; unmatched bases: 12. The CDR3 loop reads CASSLAGTEGGYGYTF. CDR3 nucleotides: TGTGCCAGCAGCTTGGCCGGGACAGAGGGCGGATATGGCTACACCTTC.

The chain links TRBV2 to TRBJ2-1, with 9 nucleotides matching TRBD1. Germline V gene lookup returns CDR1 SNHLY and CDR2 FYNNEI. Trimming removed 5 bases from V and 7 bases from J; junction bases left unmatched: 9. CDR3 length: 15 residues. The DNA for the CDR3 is TGTGCCAGCAGTAGAAGCGACAGGGGGAATAATGAGCAGTTCTTC. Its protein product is CASSRSDRGNNEQFF.

In DNA form, the CDR3 reads TGTGCCACCAGCCGGGACAGGGAAGAGACCCAGTACTTC. Amino acids: CATSRDREETQYF. The genes are TRBV15 and TRBJ2-5, with 9 bases fitting TRBD1. Losses at the gene ends were 5 bases for V and 3 bases for J; bases not matched to a gene: 1. The CDR3 has 13 residues. The germline V gene encodes CDR1 LNHNV and CDR2 YYDKDF (reference sequence).

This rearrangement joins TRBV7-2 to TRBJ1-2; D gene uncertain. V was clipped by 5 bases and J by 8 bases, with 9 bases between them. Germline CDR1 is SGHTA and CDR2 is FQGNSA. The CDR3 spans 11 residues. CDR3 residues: CASSLSVGYTF. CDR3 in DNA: TGTGCCAGCAGCCTGAGTGTCGGCTACACCTTC.

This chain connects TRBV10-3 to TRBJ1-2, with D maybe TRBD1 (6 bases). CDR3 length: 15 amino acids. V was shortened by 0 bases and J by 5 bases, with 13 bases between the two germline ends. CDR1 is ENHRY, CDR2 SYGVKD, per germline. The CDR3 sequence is CAISESDGTKYGYTF. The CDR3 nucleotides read TGTGCCATCAGTGAGTCGGACGGGACAAAATATGGCTACACCTTC.

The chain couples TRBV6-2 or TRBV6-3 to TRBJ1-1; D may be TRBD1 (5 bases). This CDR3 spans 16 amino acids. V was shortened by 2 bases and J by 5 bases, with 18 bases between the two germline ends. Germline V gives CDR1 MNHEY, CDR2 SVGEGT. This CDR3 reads CASSYKAGKASTEAFF. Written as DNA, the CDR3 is TGTGCCAGCAGTTACAAAGCAGGGAAGGCCTCAACTGAAGCTTTCTTT.

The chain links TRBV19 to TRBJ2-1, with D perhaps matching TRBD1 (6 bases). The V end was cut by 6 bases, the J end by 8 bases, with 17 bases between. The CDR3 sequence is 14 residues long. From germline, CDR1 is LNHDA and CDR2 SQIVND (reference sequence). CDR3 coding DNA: TGTGCCAGTAGATCACAGGGCCTTTTGGATGAGCAGTTCTTC. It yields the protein CASRSQGLLDEQFF.

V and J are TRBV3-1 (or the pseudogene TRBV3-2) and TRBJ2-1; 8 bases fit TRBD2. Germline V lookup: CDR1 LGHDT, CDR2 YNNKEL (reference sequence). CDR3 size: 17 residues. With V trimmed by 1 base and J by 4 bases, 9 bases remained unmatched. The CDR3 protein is CASSQGLTGGRYNEQFF. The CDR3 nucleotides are TGTGCCAGCAGCCAAGGGCTAACGGGGGGGCGTTACAATGAGCAGTTCTTC.

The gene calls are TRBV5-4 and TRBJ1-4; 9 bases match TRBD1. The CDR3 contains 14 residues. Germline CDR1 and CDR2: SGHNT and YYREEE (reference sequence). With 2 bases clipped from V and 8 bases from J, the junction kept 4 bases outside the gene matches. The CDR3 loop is CASSLQGAREKLFF. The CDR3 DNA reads TGTGCCAGCAGCTTACAGGGGGCACGCGAAAAACTGTTTTTT.

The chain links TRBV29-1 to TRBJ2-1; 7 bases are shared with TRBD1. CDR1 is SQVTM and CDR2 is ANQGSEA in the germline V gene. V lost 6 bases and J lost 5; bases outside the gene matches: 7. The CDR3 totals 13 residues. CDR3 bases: TGCAGCGTCCCAGGACAGGTGAACAATGAGCAGTTCTTC. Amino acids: CSVPGQVNNEQFF.

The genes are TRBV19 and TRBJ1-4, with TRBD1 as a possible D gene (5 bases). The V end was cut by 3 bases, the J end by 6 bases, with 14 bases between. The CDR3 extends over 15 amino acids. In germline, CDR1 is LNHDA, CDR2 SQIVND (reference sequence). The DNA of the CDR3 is TGTGCCAGTAGTATTTTTTCAGGGATGGATGAAAAACTGTTTTTT. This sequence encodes CASSIFSGMDEKLFF.

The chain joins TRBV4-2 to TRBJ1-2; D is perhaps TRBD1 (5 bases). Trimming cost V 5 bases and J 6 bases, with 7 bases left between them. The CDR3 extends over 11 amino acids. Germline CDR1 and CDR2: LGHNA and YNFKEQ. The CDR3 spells CASSGGDGYTF. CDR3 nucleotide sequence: TGTGCCAGCAGCGGAGGGGATGGCTACACCTTC.

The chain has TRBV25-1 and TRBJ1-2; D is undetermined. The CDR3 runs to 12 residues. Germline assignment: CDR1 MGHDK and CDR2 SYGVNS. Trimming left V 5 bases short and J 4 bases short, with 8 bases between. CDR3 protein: CASSIGSYGYTF. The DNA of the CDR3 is TGTGCCAGCAGTATCGGGTCCTATGGCTACACCTTC.